The 27 T cell receptor beta chains below were found in one sample sequenced in a study of blood T cell repertoires in COVID-19. TCRdb's table, derived via immunoSEQ multiplex PCR, lists solely in-frame clones and lacks some. The table records around 80,000 clones, about 88% of them present only once. The sequenced sample consisted of peripheral blood. Receptors originate from a man older than 75 with active or convalescent COVID-19.

A single count supports this clone. This chain links TRBV3-1 (or the pseudogene TRBV3-2) with TRBJ2-7; 13 bases align to TRBD2. The V gene end was trimmed by 2 bases and the J gene end by 6 bases; junction bases not matched to a gene: 4. The CDR3 is 15 amino acids. Germline assignment: CDR1 LGHDT and CDR2 YNNKEL (reference sequence). CDR3 coding DNA: TGTGCCAGCAGCCAACGAGGACTAGCGGGAGTCGAGCAGTACGTC. The encoded protein is CASSQRGLAGVEQYV.

The chain carries TRBV3-1 (or the pseudogene TRBV3-2) and TRBJ2-4, with D possibly matching TRBD2 (6 bases). This CDR3 spans 20 amino acids. V was shortened by 0 bases and J by 0 bases, with 21 bases between the two germline ends. Germline assignment: CDR1 LGHDT and CDR2 YNNKEL (reference sequence). Here the CDR3 DNA reads TGTGCCAGCAGCCAAGATCGGGGCGGGGTCGCGGCCCGAGCCAAAAACATTCAGTACTTC. Protein: CASSQDRGGVAARAKNIQYF.

The table lists this clone with many counts. This chain connects TRBV5-1 to TRBJ2-2; 14 positions agree with TRBD2. Germline V gene data show CDR1 as SGHRS and CDR2 as YFSETQ. V was pared by 4 bases and J by 2 bases, with 4 bases of the junction left unmatched. There are 17 residues in the CDR3. CDR3 DNA sequence: TGCGCCAGCAGCCCGGGACTAGCGGGGGTTAACACCGGGGAGCTGTTTTTT. This sequence encodes CASSPGLAGVNTGELFF.

The chain uses TRBV18 and TRBJ1-1; 9 nucleotides match TRBD1. Trimming at V came to 3 bases and at J to 2 bases, leaving 7 bases not matched to a gene. Germline CDR1 is KGHSH and CDR2 is LQKENI. This CDR3 has 16 residues. The CDR3 coding sequence is TGTGCCAGCTCACCGCGGGGGACAGGGAGAAACACTGAAGCTTTCTTT. This codes for CASSPRGTGRNTEAFF.

This clone was seen only once. This chain joins TRBV28 and TRBJ1-2, with 8 bases fitting TRBD1. V shed 8 bases and J 5 bases; nucleotides not matched to a gene: 10. The CDR3 sequence is 14 residues long. The germline V gene encodes CDR1 MDHEN and CDR2 SYDVKM. The CDR3 region is CASVGGTGIYGYTF. DNA for the CDR3: TGTGCCAGCGTGGGGGGGACAGGAATTTATGGCTACACCTTC.

This clone was detected once. The gene calls are TRBV21-1 and TRBJ1-5. TRBV21-1 is an annotated pseudogene. The CDR3 consists of 16 residues. DNA for the CDR3: TGTGCCAGCAGCAAAGTAGGGGAGGATGGGAATCAGCCCCAGCATTTT. This sequence encodes CASSKVGEDGNQPQHF.

The V gene is TRBV7-9, the J gene TRBJ1-2; 8 bases align to TRBD1. Per the germline V gene, CDR1 is SEHNR and CDR2 is FQNEAQ (reference sequence). The CDR3 runs to 14 residues. V trimming: 5 bases; J trimming: 7 bases; junction bases outside the gene matches: 9. The CDR3 coding sequence is TGTGCCAGCAGCCCACTCGGACAGGGCGGTGGCTACACCTTC. Protein sequence: CASSPLGQGGGYTF.

V usage is TRBV28 and J usage is TRBJ2-2, with a weak D call TRBD2 (6 bases). CDR3 length: 15 residues. V lost 3 bases to trimming and J lost 6 bases, with 14 bases between them. Germline V gene lookup returns CDR1 MDHEN and CDR2 SYDVKM. CDR3 coding DNA: TGTGCCAGCAGTTTGATCGGGAGTGGTGCCGGGGAGCTGTTTTTT. Protein: CASSLIGSGAGELFF. The full variable domain, rest sourced from reference TRBV28 and TRBJ2-2, is DVKVTQSSRYLVKRTGEKVFLECVQDMDHENMFWYRQDPGLGLRLIYFSYDVKMKEKGDIPEGYSVSREKKERFSLILESASTNQTSMYLCASSLIGSGAGELFFGEGSRLTVL.

The chain employs TRBV12-5 and TRBJ2-1; TRBD2 matches at 12 bases. The CDR3 has 15 amino acids. The V gene end was trimmed by 5 bases and the J gene end by 3 bases; junction bases not matched to a gene: 2. CDR1 and CDR2 from the germline V gene are LGHNT and FRNRAP. The CDR3 sequence is CASGELAGGYNEQFF. CDR3 in DNA: TGTGCTAGTGGTGAACTAGCGGGAGGCTACAATGAGCAGTTCTTC.

V usage is TRBV11-2 and J usage is TRBJ2-6; 9 positions agree with TRBD2. Germline V lookup: CDR1 SGHAT, CDR2 FQNNGV. The J segment lost 7 bases and the V segment lost 1 base, leaving 8 bases of the junction unmatched. CDR3 size: 17 residues. The CDR3: CASSLGVERGEANVLTF. The CDR3 DNA reads as TGTGCCAGCAGCTTAGGGGTTGAGCGGGGGGAAGCCAACGTCCTGACTTTC. Using reference TRBV11-2 and TRBJ2-6 for the parts outside the CDR3, the full variable domain is EAGVAQSPRYKIIEKRQSVAFWCNPISGHATLYWYQQILGQGPKLLIQFQNNGVVDDSQLPKDRFSAERLKGVDSTLKIQPAKLEDSAVYLCASSLGVERGEANVLTFGAGSRLTVL.

The V gene is TRBV19, the J gene TRBJ1-4; unclear D gene. This CDR3 spans 13 amino acids. Germline V CDR1 and CDR2: LNHDA, SQIVND (reference sequence). V lost 4 bases and J 5 bases, leaving 8 bases between the germline ends. The CDR3 sequence: CASSTTRNEKLFF. Here the CDR3 DNA reads TGTGCCAGTAGTACCACGAGGAATGAAAAACTGTTTTTT. Together with reference TRBV19 and TRBJ1-4, the CDR3 gives the full variable domain: DGGITQSPKYLFRKEGQNVTLSCEQNLNHDAMYWYRQDPGQGLRLIYYSQIVNDFQKGDIAEGYSVSREKKESFPLTVTSAQKNPTAFYLCASSTTRNEKLFFGSGTQLSVL.

This clone occurred once. This chain connects TRBV19 to TRBJ1-3, with D possibly being TRBD1 (6 bases). The V end lost 3 bases, the J end lost 2 bases, and 14 bases lay between the germline ends. The CDR3 runs to 16 residues. CDR1 is LNHDA, CDR2 SQIVND, per germline (reference sequence). CDR3 amino acids: CASSIFGQRTGNTIYF. The CDR3 nucleotides read TGTGCCAGTAGTATCTTCGGACAGCGTACTGGAAACACCATATATTTT.

V usage is TRBV28 and J usage is TRBJ2-1, with 10 bases aligning to TRBD2. The junction had 9 bases not matched to a gene; V was cut back by 2 bases and J by 8 bases. The CDR3 sequence is 16 residues long. The germline V gene has CDR1 MDHEN and CDR2 SYDVKM. CDR3 coding DNA: TGTGCCAGCAGTTTAGGAGGGGCTAGCGGGAGTGATGAGCAGTTCTTC. Amino acids: CASSLGGASGSDEQFF.

V usage is TRBV19 and J usage is TRBJ2-5; 7 positions match TRBD1. V trimming: 7 bases; J trimming: 3 bases; junction bases outside the gene matches: 5. The CDR3 consists of 13 residues. Germline V gives CDR1 LNHDA, CDR2 SQIVND (reference sequence). In DNA, the CDR3 is TGTGCCAGTACCGGGACAGCAAAAGAGACCCAGTACTTC. Its translation: CASTGTAKETQYF. Full variable domain (rest looked up from reference TRBV19 and TRBJ2-5): DGGITQSPKYLFRKEGQNVTLSCEQNLNHDAMYWYRQDPGQGLRLIYYSQIVNDFQKGDIAEGYSVSREKKESFPLTVTSAQKNPTAFYLCASTGTAKETQYFGPGTRLLVL.

The chain employs TRBV19 and TRBJ1-5; D is unresolved. The germline V and J ends were trimmed by 5 bases and 4 bases, with 9 bases remaining between them. This CDR3 is 13 amino acids long. Germline CDR1 LNHDA, CDR2 SQIVND (reference sequence). The CDR3 nucleotides are TGTGCCAGTAGTGGAGGGTTGAATCAGCCCCAGCATTTT. Its protein product is CASSGGLNQPQHF.

In this sample, this clone turned up a few times. The chain recombines TRBV7-8 with TRBJ1-2, with a possible D match to TRBD1 (5 bases). This CDR3 contains 12 residues. Germline lookup yields CDR1 SGHVS and CDR2 FQNEAQ. V lost 5 bases to trimming and J lost 5 bases, with 9 bases between them. The CDR3 loop is CASSLDSYGYTF. The CDR3 region has the DNA TGTGCCAGCAGCCTCGACAGTTATGGCTACACCTTC.

The chain has TRBV6-1 and TRBJ2-7, with D possibly being TRBD1 (7 bases). The V and J ends lost 1 base and 3 bases respectively, with 13 bases between them. CDR3 size: 15 residues. CDR1 MNHNS and CDR2 SASEGT come from the germline V gene. The CDR3 DNA reads TGTGCCAGCAGTGAAGGGGCAGGGGGGTTCTACGAGCAGTACGTC. This sequence encodes CASSEGAGGFYEQYV.

J is TRBJ1-5 and V is TRBV6-1; D possibly corresponds to TRBD1 (5 bases). V shed 5 bases and J shed 3 bases, with 11 bases lying between them. CDR3 length equals 14 residues. From germline, CDR1 is MNHNS and CDR2 SASEGT. DNA of the CDR3: TGTGCCAGCAGTTATGGGGGACTCAATCAGCCCCAGCATTTT. Protein sequence: CASSYGGLNQPQHF.

This clone occurred once. This sequence joins TRBV24-1 and TRBJ1-5; D call uncertain. Trimming cost V 3 bases and J 1 base, with 12 bases left between them. CDR1 is KGHDR and CDR2 is SFDVKD in the germline V gene. The CDR3 is made up of 16 amino acids. The CDR3, as DNA: TGTGCCACCAGTGATGCGGGTTCTAGCAGCAATCAGCCCCAGCATTTT. This encodes CATSDAGSSSNQPQHF.

In this sample, this clone turned up a few times. The chain employs TRBV19 and TRBJ2-1; TRBD2 is a possible D gene (6 bases). Between the trimmed V and J ends, which lost 8 bases and 8 bases, there was a span of 19 bases. Germline values: CDR1 LNHDA, CDR2 SQIVND (reference sequence). The CDR3 loop spans 14 amino acids. This CDR3 is CASGDSRQSHEQFF. The CDR3 coding sequence is TGTGCCAGTGGGGACTCCAGACAGTCCCATGAGCAGTTCTTC.

This clone was observed once. The genes are TRBV19 and TRBJ2-4; D gene uncertain. The germline V gene has CDR1 LNHDA and CDR2 SQIVND (reference sequence). V was clipped by 1 base and J by 5 bases, with 6 bases between them. The CDR3 spans 13 residues. CDR3 sequence (DNA): TGTGCCAGTAGTATAGGACGGGAAAACATTCAGTACTTC. Amino acids: CASSIGRENIQYF.

This sequence joins TRBV2 and TRBJ2-3; tentative D call: TRBD1 (5 bases). The V and J ends lost 7 bases and 6 bases respectively, with 11 bases between them. This CDR3 comprises 12 residues. Per the germline V gene, CDR1 is SNHLY and CDR2 is FYNNEI. CDR3 sequence (DNA): TGTGCCAGCAACGTTGCAGGGGATACGCAGTATTTT. Its translation is CASNVAGDTQYF. Using reference TRBV2 and TRBJ2-3 for the parts outside the CDR3, the full variable domain is EPEVTQTPSHQVTQMGQEVILRCVPISNHLYFYWYRQILGQKVEFLVSFYNNEISEKSEIFDDQFSVERPDGSNFTLKIRSTKLEDSAMYFCASNVAGDTQYFGPGTRLTVL.

The chain couples TRBV30 to TRBJ1-3; the D is unclear. The CDR3 spans 16 residues. Germline V gene data show CDR1 as GTSNPN and CDR2 as SVGIG (reference sequence). V lost 2 bases to trimming and J lost 4 bases, with 18 bases between them. The CDR3 DNA sequence: TGTGCCTGGAGTCCGGTGCCGAGGAAGGCAGGAAACACCATATATTTT. Residues: CAWSPVPRKAGNTIYF.

The CDR3 sequence is CASSPGHGRATDTQYF. The CDR3 DNA reads TGTGCCAGCAGTCCGGGACACGGTCGTGCCACAGATACGCAGTATTTT. The chain employs TRBV28 and TRBJ2-3, with D perhaps TRBD1 (6 bases). This CDR3 contains 16 residues. The germline gives CDR1 MDHEN, CDR2 SYDVKM. Trimming pared 5 bases from V and 2 bases from J, leaving 17 bases between.

The chain combines TRBV6-5 with TRBJ1-4; a weak D match, TRBD1 (5 bases). Germline CDR1 MNHEY, CDR2 SVGAGI. The CDR3 contains 13 residues. Trimming took 7 bases from V and 4 from J, leaving 10 bases between them. The CDR3 here is CASTRGVNEKLFF. CDR3 DNA: TGTGCCAGCACCCGGGGGGTTAATGAAAAACTGTTTTTT.

The CDR3 is CASSLVQNSPLHF. The CDR3 nucleotides are TGCGCCAGCAGCTTGGTTCAAAATTCACCCCTCCACTTT. The V call is TRBV5-1, the J call TRBJ1-6; no definite D call. With 0 bases removed from V and 7 bases from J, the gap between germline ends came to 5 bases. The length of the CDR3 is 13 residues. Germline loops: CDR1 SGHRS, CDR2 YFSETQ.

The rearrangement joins TRBV27 to TRBJ2-7; 7 bases agree with TRBD1. The length of the CDR3 is 15 residues. V gave up 5 bases and J gave up 3 bases; unmatched junction bases: 10. Germline lookup yields CDR1 MNHEY and CDR2 SMNVEV (reference sequence). The CDR3 DNA reads as TGTGCCAGCAGTCCCCCGGGACAGAGTTTCTACGAGCAGTACGTC. It codes for CASSPPGQSFYEQYV.